This TCR beta chain was obtained from a study of OX40 agonist ivuxolimab in advanced cancers. On the study more broadly: Ivuxolimab is a fully human IgG2 antibody that activates OX40 (CD134).

Worth noting for this clone: Its antigen remains unidentified.

Sequenced by immunoSEQ multiplex PCR; TCRdb stores in-frame clones only, minus some. The profile covers about 59,000 clones, with about 90% appearing a single time and 0.37% taken by the ten largest. From germline, CDR1 is MNHEY and CDR2 SVGAGI. Trimming took 6 bases from V and 3 from J, leaving 12 bases between them. The CDR3 sequence is 15 residues long. Findings of the study overall: Certain nonresponders additionally had low normalized T-cell clonal expansion. Both CD4+ and CD8+ T cell populations in blood had undergone clonal expansion by week 6 at 0.1 to 3.0 mg/kg.

The rearrangement joins TRBV6-5 to TRBJ1-6, with D perhaps TRBD1 (5 bases). The specimen was CD4+ or CD8+ T cells sorted from blood, collected in a trial of the OX40 agonist ivuxolimab. The sequence was obtained from an adult with an advanced solid tumor such as melanoma, head and neck, liver or kidney cancer. CDR3 region: CASSLGDFYNSPLHF. The DNA for the CDR3 is TGTGCCAGCAGCTTAGGGGACTTCTATAATTCACCCCTCCACTTT.